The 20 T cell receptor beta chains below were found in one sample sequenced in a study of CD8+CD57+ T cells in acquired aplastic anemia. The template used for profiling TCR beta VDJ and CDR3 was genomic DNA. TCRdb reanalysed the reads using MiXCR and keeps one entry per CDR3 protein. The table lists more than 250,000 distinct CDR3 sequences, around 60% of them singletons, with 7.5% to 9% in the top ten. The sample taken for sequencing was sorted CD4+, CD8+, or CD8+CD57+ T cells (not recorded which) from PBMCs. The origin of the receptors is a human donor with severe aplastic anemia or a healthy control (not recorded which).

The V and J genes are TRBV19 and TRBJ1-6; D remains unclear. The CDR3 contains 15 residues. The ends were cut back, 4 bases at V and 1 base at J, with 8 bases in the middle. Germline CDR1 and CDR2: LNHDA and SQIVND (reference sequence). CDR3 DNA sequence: TGTGCCAGTAGTACAGAAAGGTCCTATAATTCACCCCTCCACTTT. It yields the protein CASSTERSYNSPLHF.

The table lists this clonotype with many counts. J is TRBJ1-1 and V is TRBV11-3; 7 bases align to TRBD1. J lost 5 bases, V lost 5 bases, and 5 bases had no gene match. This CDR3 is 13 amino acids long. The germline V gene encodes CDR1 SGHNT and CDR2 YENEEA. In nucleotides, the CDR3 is TGTGCCAGCAGCCACGGCAGGGGGACTGAAGCTTTCTTT. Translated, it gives CASSHGRGTEAFF. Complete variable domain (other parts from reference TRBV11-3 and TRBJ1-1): EAGVVQSPRYKIIEKKQPVAFWCNPISGHNTLYWYLQNLGQGPELLIRYENEEAVDDSQLPKDRFSAERLKGVDSTLKIQPAELGDSAVYLCASSHGRGTEAFFGQGTRLTVV.

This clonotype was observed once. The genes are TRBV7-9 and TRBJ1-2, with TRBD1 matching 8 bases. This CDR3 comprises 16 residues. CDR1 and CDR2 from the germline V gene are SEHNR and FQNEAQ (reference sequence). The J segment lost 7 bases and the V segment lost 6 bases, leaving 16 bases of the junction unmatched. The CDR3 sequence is CASSGQGEVAAGGYTF. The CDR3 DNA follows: TGTGCCAGCAGTGGACAGGGAGAGGTGGCTGCGGGTGGCTACACCTTC.

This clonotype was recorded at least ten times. The CDR3 DNA sequence: TGTGCCAGCAGTTTACGGGTAGCCTACAATGAGCAGTTCTTC. It codes for CASSLRVAYNEQFF. The V gene is TRBV6-2 or TRBV6-3, the J gene TRBJ2-1; D remains unclear. The CDR3 has 14 amino acids. V lost 4 bases and J lost 2, with 9 bases in between. CDR1 and CDR2 from the germline V gene are MNHEY and SVGEGT.

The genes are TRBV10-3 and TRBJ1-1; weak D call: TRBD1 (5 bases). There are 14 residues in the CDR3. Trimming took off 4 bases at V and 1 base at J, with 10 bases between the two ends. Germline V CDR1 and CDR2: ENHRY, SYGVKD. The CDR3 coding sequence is TGTGCCATCAGTGTCGGGGGTAGGAACACTGAAGCTTTCTTT. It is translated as CAISVGGRNTEAFF.

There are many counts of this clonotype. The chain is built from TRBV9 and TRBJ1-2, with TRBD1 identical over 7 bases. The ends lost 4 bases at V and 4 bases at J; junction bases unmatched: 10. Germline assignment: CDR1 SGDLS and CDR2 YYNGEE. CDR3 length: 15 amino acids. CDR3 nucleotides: TGTGCCAGCAGCCAGGGGGAGGGTCGGGCCTATGGCTACACCTTC. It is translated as CASSQGEGRAYGYTF.

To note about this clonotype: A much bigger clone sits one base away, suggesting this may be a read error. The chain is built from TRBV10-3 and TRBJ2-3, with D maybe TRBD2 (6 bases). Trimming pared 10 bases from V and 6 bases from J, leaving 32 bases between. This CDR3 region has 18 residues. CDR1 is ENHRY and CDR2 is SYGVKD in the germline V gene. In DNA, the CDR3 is TGTGCCAGCAGGCCCAGGAAGGTAGCGGTGTCCTCGGCGGATACGCAGTATTTT. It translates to CASRPRKVAVSSADTQYF.

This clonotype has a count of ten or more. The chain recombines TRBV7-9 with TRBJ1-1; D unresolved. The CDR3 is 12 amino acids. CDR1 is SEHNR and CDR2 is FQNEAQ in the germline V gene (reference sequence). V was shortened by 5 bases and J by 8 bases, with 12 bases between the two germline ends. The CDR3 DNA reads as TGTGCCAGCAGCACCAGCGCCCCGGAAGCTTTCTTT. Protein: CASSTSAPEAFF.

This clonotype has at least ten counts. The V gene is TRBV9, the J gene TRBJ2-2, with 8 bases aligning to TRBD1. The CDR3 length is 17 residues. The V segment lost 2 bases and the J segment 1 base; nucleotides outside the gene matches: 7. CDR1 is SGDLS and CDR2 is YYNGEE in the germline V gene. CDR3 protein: CASSVNFGQGNTGELFF. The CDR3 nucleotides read TGTGCCAGCAGCGTCAACTTCGGACAGGGGAACACCGGGGAGCTGTTTTTT.

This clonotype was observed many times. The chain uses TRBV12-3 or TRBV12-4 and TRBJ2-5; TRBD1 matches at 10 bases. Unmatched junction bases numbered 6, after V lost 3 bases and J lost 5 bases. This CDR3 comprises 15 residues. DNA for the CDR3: TGTGCCAGCAGTTTGATTCTGGGACAGGGGGAGACCCAGTACTTC. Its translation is CASSLILGQGETQYF.

CDR3 DNA: TGCGCCAGCAGCTTGGCCTTGGGGAACACCGGGGAGCTGTTTTTT. Its protein product is CASSLALGNTGELFF. This chain connects TRBV5-1 to TRBJ2-2; no firm D call. There are 15 residues in the CDR3. V lost 0 bases and J 1 base, leaving 7 bases between the germline ends. Germline-derived CDR1 and CDR2 are SGHRS and YFSETQ.

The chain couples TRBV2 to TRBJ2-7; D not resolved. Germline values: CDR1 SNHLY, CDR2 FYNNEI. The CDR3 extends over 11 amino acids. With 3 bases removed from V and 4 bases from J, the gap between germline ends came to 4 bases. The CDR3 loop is CASSEIYEQYF. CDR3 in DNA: TGTGCCAGCAGTGAGATATACGAGCAGTACTTC.

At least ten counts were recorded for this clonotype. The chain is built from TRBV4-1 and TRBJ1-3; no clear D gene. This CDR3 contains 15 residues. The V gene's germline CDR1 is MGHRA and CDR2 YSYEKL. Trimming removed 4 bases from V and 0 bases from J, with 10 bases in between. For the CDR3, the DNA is TGCGCCAGCAGCCGGGATATGAACTCTGGAAACACCATATATTTT. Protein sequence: CASSRDMNSGNTIYF.

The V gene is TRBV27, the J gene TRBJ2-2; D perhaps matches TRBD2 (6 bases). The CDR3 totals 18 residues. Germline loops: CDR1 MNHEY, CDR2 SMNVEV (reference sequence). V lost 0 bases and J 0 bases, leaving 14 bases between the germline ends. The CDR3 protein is CASSLSTRLGTNTGELFF. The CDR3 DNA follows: TGTGCCAGCAGTTTATCCACACGACTAGGAACGAACACCGGGGAGCTGTTTTTT.

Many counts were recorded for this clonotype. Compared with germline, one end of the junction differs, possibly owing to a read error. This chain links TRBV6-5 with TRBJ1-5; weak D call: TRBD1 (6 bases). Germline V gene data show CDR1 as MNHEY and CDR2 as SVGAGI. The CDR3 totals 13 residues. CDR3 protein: CAISRGGNQPQHF. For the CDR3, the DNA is TGTGCCATCAGTCGAGGGGGGAATCAGCCCCAGCATTTT.

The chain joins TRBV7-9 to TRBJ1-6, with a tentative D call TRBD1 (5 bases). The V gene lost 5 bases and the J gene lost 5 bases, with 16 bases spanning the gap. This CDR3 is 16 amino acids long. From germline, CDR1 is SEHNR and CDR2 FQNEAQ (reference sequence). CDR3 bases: TGTGCCAGCAGCGCCTCTGGTGGGGGGAATAATTCACCCCTCCACTTT. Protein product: CASSASGGGNNSPLHF.

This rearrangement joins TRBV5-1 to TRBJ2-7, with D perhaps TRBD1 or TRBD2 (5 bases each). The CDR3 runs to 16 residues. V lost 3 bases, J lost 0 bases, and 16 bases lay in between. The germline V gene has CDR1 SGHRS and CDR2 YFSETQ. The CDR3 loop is CASSWDPDRYSYEQYF. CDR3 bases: TGCGCCAGCAGCTGGGACCCTGACAGATACTCCTACGAGCAGTACTTC.

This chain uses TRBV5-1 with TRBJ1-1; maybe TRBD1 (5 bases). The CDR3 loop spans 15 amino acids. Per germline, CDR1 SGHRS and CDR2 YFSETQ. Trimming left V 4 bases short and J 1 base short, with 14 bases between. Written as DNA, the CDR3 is TGCGCCAGCAGCACTGAAAGCGGGGGGAACACTGAAGCTTTCTTT. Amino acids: CASSTESGGNTEAFF.

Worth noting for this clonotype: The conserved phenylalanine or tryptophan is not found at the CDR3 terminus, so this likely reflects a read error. CDR3 nucleotide sequence: TGTGCCAGCAGCGTATCGGCCTTTGGAAACACCATATATTCT. It codes for CASSVSAFGNTIYS. V is TRBV9 and J is TRBJ1-3; D unresolved. The germline V and J ends were trimmed by 1 base and 3 bases, with 8 bases remaining between them. Per the germline V gene, CDR1 is SGDLS and CDR2 is YYNGEE. This CDR3 region has 14 residues.

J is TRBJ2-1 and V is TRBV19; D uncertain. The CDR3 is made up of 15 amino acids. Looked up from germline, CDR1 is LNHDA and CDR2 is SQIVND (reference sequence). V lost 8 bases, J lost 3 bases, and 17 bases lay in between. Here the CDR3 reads CASRVTLERYNEQFF. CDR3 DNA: TGTGCCAGTCGAGTCACCTTAGAACGCTACAATGAGCAGTTCTTC.